The 10 T cell receptor beta chains listed next were all sequenced from one sample in a study of blood T cell repertoires in COVID-19. Clones were sequenced by immunoSEQ multiplex PCR, and TCRdb holds only the in-frame ones, with some missing. Of some 210,000 clones listed, roughly four fifths are singletons. The sample consisted of PBMCs or T cells enriched from blood (not recorded which). The receptors here all came from a man aged 35 to 55 who had recovered from COVID-19.

This chain connects TRBV12-3 or TRBV12-4 to TRBJ2-5, with D possibly being TRBD1 (5 bases). The CDR3 totals 13 residues. With 7 bases removed from V and 2 bases from J, the gap between germline ends came to 11 bases. CDR3 sequence reads: CASTPQVQETQYF. Here the CDR3 DNA reads TGTGCCAGCACCCCACAGGTTCAAGAGACCCAGTACTTC.

This clone was seen a handful of times. CDR3 DNA sequence: TGTGCCAGCAGTTTGGGCGCCTCCTATAATTCACCCCTCCACTTT. Its protein product is CASSLGASYNSPLHF. V and J are TRBV6-5 and TRBJ1-6; the D is unclear. V was clipped by 4 bases and J by 0 bases, with 7 bases between them. The CDR3 consists of 15 residues. Germline CDR1 MNHEY, CDR2 SVGAGI.

The genes are TRBV12-3 or TRBV12-4 and TRBJ1-1; TRBD1 matches at 9 bases. CDR3 length: 13 residues. The V segment lost 3 bases and the J segment 11 bases; nucleotides outside the gene matches: 7. This CDR3 reads CASSFGQGQWAFF. The DNA for the CDR3 is TGTGCCAGCAGTTTCGGACAGGGGCAATGGGCTTTCTTT.

The chain combines TRBV28 with TRBJ2-4; the D call may be TRBD1 or TRBD2 (6 bases each). V lost 6 bases, J lost 3 bases, and 15 bases lay in between. Germline V gives CDR1 MDHEN, CDR2 SYDVKM. CDR3 length: 15 residues. This CDR3 is CASSLGGGGKNIQYF. Written as DNA, the CDR3 is TGTGCCAGCAGCTTAGGGGGAGGAGGCAAAAACATTCAGTACTTC.

V usage is TRBV29-1 and J usage is TRBJ2-3; 9 bases line up with TRBD1. Germline lookup yields CDR1 SQVTM and CDR2 ANQGSEA. V gave up 8 bases and J gave up 3 bases; unmatched junction bases: 9. The CDR3 is made up of 14 amino acids. As DNA, the CDR3 is TGCAGCCATGGGAGGGACAGGGCAACAGATACGCAGTATTTT. This sequence encodes CSHGRDRATDTQYF.

The chain is built from TRBV5-4 and TRBJ2-1, with 7 bases aligning to TRBD1. Per germline, CDR1 SGHNT and CDR2 YYREEE (reference sequence). V shed 10 bases, J shed 0 bases, and the junction held 7 bases outside the gene matches. The length of the CDR3 is 14 residues. The CDR3 here is CAGAGGSSYNEQFF. The CDR3 DNA follows: TGTGCCGGGGCAGGGGGTAGCTCCTACAATGAGCAGTTCTTC.

This clone was found many times. V gene TRBV29-1 combines with J gene TRBJ1-1; D uncertain. There are 12 residues in the CDR3. Trimming took off 4 bases at V and 1 base at J, with 7 bases between the two ends. Germline CDR1 SQVTM, CDR2 ANQGSEA. CDR3 region: CSVAAGNTEAFF. CDR3 DNA: TGCAGCGTTGCGGCAGGGAACACTGAAGCTTTCTTT.

V usage is TRBV6-5 and J usage is TRBJ2-7, with D tentatively TRBD1 (5 bases). V gave up 6 bases and J gave up 3 bases, with 18 bases separating them. Germline V gives CDR1 MNHEY, CDR2 SVGAGI. CDR3 size: 15 residues. CDR3 amino acids: CASSAYLTAGYEQYF. The CDR3 nucleotides are TGTGCCAGCAGCGCATACCTGACAGCTGGCTACGAGCAGTACTTC.

The gene calls are TRBV2 and TRBJ1-3, with 10 bases aligning to TRBD1. This CDR3 is 15 amino acids long. The V segment lost 3 bases and the J segment 2 bases; nucleotides outside the gene matches: 1. CDR1 is SNHLY and CDR2 is FYNNEI in the germline V gene. In nucleotides, the CDR3 is TGTGCCAGCAGTGAGGACAGGGGGACTGGAAACACCATATATTTT. Its protein product is CASSEDRGTGNTIYF. Full variable domain (remainder filled in from reference TRBV2 and TRBJ1-3): EPEVTQTPSHQVTQMGQEVILRCVPISNHLYFYWYRQILGQKVEFLVSFYNNEISEKSEIFDDQFSVERPDGSNFTLKIRSTKLEDSAMYFCASSEDRGTGNTIYFGEGSWLTVV.

The chain joins TRBV21-1 to TRBJ1-1. TRBV21-1 is tagged as a pseudogene. CDR3 length equals 17 residues. The CDR3: CASSKSGSKDSNTEAFF. Here the CDR3 DNA reads TGTGCCAGCAGCAAGTCGGGTTCCAAGGATTCGAACACTGAAGCTTTCTTT.